Listed below are T cell receptor beta chains from one sample, sequenced in a study of cytomegalovirus exposure and HLA in healthy donors. The data were produced by immunoSEQ multiplex PCR, yet TCRdb's version contains in-frame clones alone and is incomplete. Of about 210,000 clones in the sample, around 80% were seen once. Sequencing was done on a sample of PBMCs. The receptors derive from a boy younger than 18 in good health and CMV-seronegative. Both conserved end residues are part of each CDR3. The D gene is left open where the match is weak. For some rows the clone size is stated as once, few or many, or as a class when expanded; others skip it.

cdr3_length: 13; j_call: TRBJ1-2; clone_size: -; d_call: TRBD1; v_call: TRBV7-9; cdr3_nt: TGTGCCAGCAGCCTCCGGGACAGATATGGCTACACCTTC; cdr3_aa: CASSLRDRYGYTF
cdr3_length: 13; j_call: TRBJ2-7; clone_size: -; d_call: -; v_call: TRBV19; cdr3_nt: TGTGCCAGTAGTATCTCCAGGGCCTACGAGCAGTACTTC; cdr3_aa: CASSISRAYEQYF
cdr3_length: 15; j_call: TRBJ2-7; clone_size: few; d_call: -; v_call: TRBV4-1; cdr3_nt: TGCGCCAGCAGCCAAGTAGGAGGCGGGGCCTACGAGCAGTACTTC; cdr3_aa: CASSQVGGGAYEQYF
cdr3_length: 17; j_call: TRBJ1-4; clone_size: -; d_call: -; v_call: TRBV5-6; cdr3_nt: TGTGCCAGCAGCTTATTTCAGGGGCCAGGGGTCGGAGAAAAACTGTTTTTT; cdr3_aa: CASSLFQGPGVGEKLFF
cdr3_length: 16; j_call: TRBJ2-1; clone_size: -; d_call: -; v_call: TRBV4-2; cdr3_nt: TGTGCCAGCAGCCAAGTCCAAGAGGGAGAAGAGAATGAGCAGTTCTTC; cdr3_aa: CASSQVQEGEENEQFF
cdr3_length: 17; j_call: TRBJ2-5; clone_size: -; d_call: TRBD2; v_call: TRBV5-1; cdr3_nt: TGCGCCAGCAGCTACGGACTAGCGGGGGGTTTGGGGGAGACCCAGTACTTC; cdr3_aa: CASSYGLAGGLGETQYF
cdr3_length: 12; j_call: TRBJ2-1; clone_size: once; d_call: -; v_call: TRBV2; cdr3_nt: TGTGCCAGCAGGTCGGACTTGCTTGAGCAGTTCTTC; cdr3_aa: CASRSDLLEQFF
cdr3_length: 14; j_call: TRBJ1-5; clone_size: -; d_call: -; v_call: TRBV2; cdr3_nt: TGTGCCAGCCGAGGCGCCCGGGACAATCAGCCCCAGCATTTT; cdr3_aa: CASRGARDNQPQHF
cdr3_length: 14; j_call: TRBJ2-3; clone_size: few; d_call: -; v_call: TRBV4-1; cdr3_nt: TGCGCCAGCAGCCAAGAGGCCAGCACAGATACGCAGTATTTT; cdr3_aa: CASSQEASTDTQYF
cdr3_length: 13; j_call: TRBJ1-5; clone_size: few; d_call: -; v_call: TRBV5-1; cdr3_nt: TGCGCCAGCAGCTTGGACATCCATCAGCCCCAGCATTTT; cdr3_aa: CASSLDIHQPQHF
cdr3_length: 12; j_call: TRBJ2-5; clone_size: -; d_call: TRBD2; v_call: TRBV29-1; cdr3_nt: TGCAGCGTTAGACTAGCGGGAGAGACCCAGTACTTC; cdr3_aa: CSVRLAGETQYF
cdr3_length: 15; j_call: TRBJ1-4; clone_size: -; d_call: -; v_call: TRBV19; cdr3_nt: TGTGCCAGTAGTATGGTCGGGATGACTAATGAAAAACTGTTTTTT; cdr3_aa: CASSMVGMTNEKLFF
cdr3_length: 17; j_call: TRBJ2-1; clone_size: -; d_call: -; v_call: TRBV7-8; cdr3_nt: TGTGCCAGCAGCCTAGGGGCCCAGCGGCACTCCTACAATGAGCAGTTCTTC; cdr3_aa: CASSLGAQRHSYNEQFF
cdr3_length: 13; j_call: TRBJ1-2; clone_size: -; d_call: -; v_call: TRBV6-5; cdr3_nt: TGTGCCAGCAGTGCCCAGGGGTCCTATGGCTACACCTTC; cdr3_aa: CASSAQGSYGYTF
cdr3_length: 12; j_call: TRBJ1-1; clone_size: -; d_call: -; v_call: TRBV28; cdr3_nt: TGTGCCAGCAGTCTCAGGGCCACTGAAGCTTTCTTT; cdr3_aa: CASSLRATEAFF
cdr3_length: 13; j_call: TRBJ1-1; clone_size: once; d_call: -; v_call: TRBV30; cdr3_nt: TGTGCCTGGAGCGTCTCCAACAGGCGGGAAGCTTTCTTT; cdr3_aa: CAWSVSNRREAFF
cdr3_length: 16; j_call: TRBJ1-2; clone_size: -; d_call: TRBD1; v_call: TRBV11-2; cdr3_nt: TGTGCCAGCAGCGTAGAACAGGGGGGAGTCCTATATGGCTACACCTTC; cdr3_aa: CASSVEQGGVLYGYTF
cdr3_length: 15; j_call: TRBJ2-1; clone_size: once; d_call: -; v_call: TRBV2; cdr3_nt: TGTGCCAGCAGTTACAGGACGGATAGGGTCAATGAGCAGTTCTTC; cdr3_aa: CASSYRTDRVNEQFF
cdr3_length: 13; j_call: TRBJ2-5; clone_size: -; d_call: -; v_call: TRBV5-1; cdr3_nt: TGCGCCAGCAGCTTGAGAGGGGGAGAGACCCAGTACTTC; cdr3_aa: CASSLRGGETQYF
cdr3_length: 13; j_call: TRBJ2-7; clone_size: -; d_call: -; v_call: TRBV27; cdr3_nt: TGTGCCAGCAGTTTACGAGCCGACTACGAGCAGTACTTC; cdr3_aa: CASSLRADYEQYF
cdr3_length: 14; j_call: TRBJ2-5; clone_size: few; d_call: TRBD2; v_call: TRBV27; cdr3_nt: TGTGCCAGCAGTCCAATAGCGGGAGTAGAGACCCAGTACTTC; cdr3_aa: CASSPIAGVETQYF
cdr3_length: 14; j_call: TRBJ1-1; clone_size: -; d_call: TRBD1; v_call: TRBV6-5; cdr3_nt: TGTGCCAGCAGCACCTGGGACAGAGTAACTGAAGCTTTCTTT; cdr3_aa: CASSTWDRVTEAFF
cdr3_length: 14; j_call: TRBJ1-2; clone_size: -; d_call: TRBD1; v_call: TRBV6-1; cdr3_nt: TGTGCCAGCAGTTTCCTTACAGGGGGCTCTGGCTACACCTTC; cdr3_aa: CASSFLTGGSGYTF
cdr3_length: 16; j_call: TRBJ2-7; clone_size: -; d_call: TRBD2; v_call: TRBV18; cdr3_nt: TGTGCCAGCTCACCCGGACTAGCGGGAGGTACATACGAGCAGTACTTC; cdr3_aa: CASSPGLAGGTYEQYF
cdr3_length: 14; j_call: TRBJ1-2; clone_size: -; d_call: TRBD1; v_call: TRBV10-3; cdr3_nt: TGTGCCATCAGTGACGGACAGGTTGACTATGGCTACACCTTC; cdr3_aa: CAISDGQVDYGYTF
cdr3_length: 16; j_call: TRBJ2-2; clone_size: few; d_call: -; v_call: TRBV6-6; cdr3_nt: TGTGCCAGCAGTTACCAGGGCACCTCGAACACCGGGGAGCTGTTTTTT; cdr3_aa: CASSYQGTSNTGELFF
cdr3_length: 15; j_call: TRBJ1-6; clone_size: -; d_call: -; v_call: TRBV7-9; cdr3_nt: TGTGCCAGCAGCGCCGTGGAGGGACGGGGTTCACCCCTCCACTTT; cdr3_aa: CASSAVEGRGSPLHF
cdr3_length: 14; j_call: TRBJ2-2; clone_size: -; d_call: -; v_call: TRBV21-1; cdr3_nt: TGTGCCAGCAGCAACGGACAGAACACCGGGGAGCTGTTTTTT; cdr3_aa: CASSNGQNTGELFF
cdr3_length: 13; j_call: TRBJ2-1; clone_size: -; d_call: -; v_call: TRBV6-5; cdr3_nt: TGTGCCAGCAGTTACGGGCAGGGTAATGAGCAGTTCTTC; cdr3_aa: CASSYGQGNEQFF
cdr3_length: 13; j_call: TRBJ2-1; clone_size: once; d_call: -; v_call: TRBV7-8; cdr3_nt: TGTGCCAGCAGCCCCTCTGAAGCCAATGAGCAGTTCTTC; cdr3_aa: CASSPSEANEQFF
cdr3_length: 10; j_call: TRBJ2-7; clone_size: -; d_call: TRBD1; v_call: TRBV7-9; cdr3_nt: TGTGGGACAGGGGACTACGAGCAGTACTTC; cdr3_aa: CGTGDYEQYF
cdr3_length: 15; j_call: TRBJ2-3; clone_size: -; d_call: TRBD2; v_call: TRBV6-5; cdr3_nt: TGTGCCAGCAGTTCGCGACTAGCGGGCACAGATACGCAGTATTTT; cdr3_aa: CASSSRLAGTDTQYF
cdr3_length: 19; j_call: TRBJ2-3; clone_size: -; d_call: TRBD2; v_call: TRBV13; cdr3_nt: TGTGCCAGCAGCCCAACCGGGACTAGCGGGAGTATGGGCACAGATACGCAGTATTTT; cdr3_aa: CASSPTGTSGSMGTDTQYF
cdr3_length: 18; j_call: TRBJ2-3; clone_size: -; d_call: -; v_call: TRBV4-1; cdr3_nt: TGCGCCAGCAGCCAAGAGGTAGCGTGGCGGGATAGGACAGATACGCAGTATTTT; cdr3_aa: CASSQEVAWRDRTDTQYF
cdr3_length: 13; j_call: TRBJ1-2; clone_size: -; d_call: -; v_call: TRBV7-9; cdr3_nt: TGTGCCAGCAGCTTAGAGTCTCCCGGGGGCTACACCTTC; cdr3_aa: CASSLESPGGYTF
cdr3_length: 17; j_call: TRBJ1-3; clone_size: -; d_call: TRBD1; v_call: TRBV7-9; cdr3_nt: TGTGCCAGCAGCCCAGGCGGACAGGGCTTCTCTGGAAACACCATATATTTT; cdr3_aa: CASSPGGQGFSGNTIYF
cdr3_length: 16; j_call: TRBJ2-2; clone_size: -; d_call: TRBD2; v_call: TRBV7-2; cdr3_nt: TGTGCCAGCAGCCCCCTGGCGGGGGGGAACACCGGGGAGCTGTTTTTT; cdr3_aa: CASSPLAGGNTGELFF
cdr3_length: 18; j_call: TRBJ1-2; clone_size: -; d_call: -; v_call: TRBV7-8; cdr3_nt: TGTGCCAGCAGCAACCGAATGCGGGGACTTAAAGCCGGGGAAGGCTACACCTTC; cdr3_aa: CASSNRMRGLKAGEGYTF
cdr3_length: 18; j_call: TRBJ2-7; clone_size: -; d_call: TRBD2; v_call: TRBV30; cdr3_nt: TGTGCCTGGAGTGGGGGGCGAGGTAGAGCGGGAGGGCCCGACGAGCAGTACTTC; cdr3_aa: CAWSGGRGRAGGPDEQYF
cdr3_length: 13; j_call: TRBJ1-6; clone_size: -; d_call: -; v_call: TRBV10-1; cdr3_nt: TGCGCCAGCAGTGTGGACAATAATTCACCCCTCCACTTT; cdr3_aa: CASSVDNNSPLHF
cdr3_length: 14; j_call: TRBJ2-1; clone_size: -; d_call: -; v_call: TRBV11-1; cdr3_nt: TGTGCCAGCAGCTTAGCTAGCGCCTACAATGAGCAGTTCTTC; cdr3_aa: CASSLASAYNEQFF
cdr3_length: 13; j_call: TRBJ1-1; clone_size: few; d_call: -; v_call: TRBV6-1; cdr3_nt: TGTGCCAGCAGAGGAGGGCCACACACTGAAGCTTTCTTT; cdr3_aa: CASRGGPHTEAFF
cdr3_length: 15; j_call: TRBJ2-2; clone_size: few; d_call: -; v_call: TRBV2; cdr3_nt: TGTGCCAGCAGTTCCAAGGACTCCTACACCGGGGAGCTGTTTTTT; cdr3_aa: CASSSKDSYTGELFF
cdr3_length: 14; j_call: TRBJ1-1; clone_size: -; d_call: -; v_call: TRBV6-4; cdr3_nt: TGTGCCAGCAGTGCTGACAGGACCAACACTGAAGCTTTCTTT; cdr3_aa: CASSADRTNTEAFF
cdr3_length: 15; j_call: TRBJ2-5; clone_size: -; d_call: TRBD1; v_call: TRBV6-5; cdr3_nt: TGTGCCAGCAGTCCTACAGGACAGGGGCCGGAGACCCAGTACTTC; cdr3_aa: CASSPTGQGPETQYF
cdr3_length: 13; j_call: TRBJ2-1; clone_size: -; d_call: -; v_call: TRBV28; cdr3_nt: TGTGCCAGCACTCCGGGGTTTCACAATGAGCAGTTCTTC; cdr3_aa: CASTPGFHNEQFF
cdr3_length: 11; j_call: TRBJ1-4; clone_size: -; d_call: -; v_call: TRBV5-8; cdr3_nt: TGTGCCAGCAGCGGGTGGGGCACGCTGTTTTTT; cdr3_aa: CASSGWGTLFF
cdr3_length: 15; j_call: TRBJ1-1; clone_size: few; d_call: TRBD1; v_call: TRBV6-1; cdr3_nt: TGTGCCAGCAGCCCACTCCAGGGGGCTGCCACTGAAGCTTTCTTT; cdr3_aa: CASSPLQGAATEAFF
cdr3_length: 14; j_call: TRBJ1-2; clone_size: -; d_call: -; v_call: TRBV5-1; cdr3_nt: TGCGCCAGCAGCTTGACAGAATCTAACTATGGCTACACCTTC; cdr3_aa: CASSLTESNYGYTF
cdr3_length: 13; j_call: TRBJ1-2; clone_size: -; d_call: -; v_call: TRBV6-5; cdr3_nt: TGTGCCAGCAGTTATTCCCGGGGGGGAGGCTACACCTTC; cdr3_aa: CASSYSRGGGYTF
cdr3_length: 15; j_call: TRBJ2-3; clone_size: -; d_call: TRBD2; v_call: TRBV10-1; cdr3_nt: TGCGCCAGCAGTGAAGCGGGGGGACTCACAGATACGCAGTATTTT; cdr3_aa: CASSEAGGLTDTQYF